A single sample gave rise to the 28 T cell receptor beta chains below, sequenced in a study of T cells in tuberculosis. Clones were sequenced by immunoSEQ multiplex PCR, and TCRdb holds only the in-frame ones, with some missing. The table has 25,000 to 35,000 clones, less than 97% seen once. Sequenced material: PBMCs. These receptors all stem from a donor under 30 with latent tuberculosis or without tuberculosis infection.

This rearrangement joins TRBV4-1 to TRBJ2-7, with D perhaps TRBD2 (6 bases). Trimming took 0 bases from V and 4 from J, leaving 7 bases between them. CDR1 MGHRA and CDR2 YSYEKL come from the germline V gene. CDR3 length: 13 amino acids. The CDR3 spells CASSQERGYEQYF. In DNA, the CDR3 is TGCGCCAGCAGCCAAGAACGGGGGTACGAGCAGTACTTC.

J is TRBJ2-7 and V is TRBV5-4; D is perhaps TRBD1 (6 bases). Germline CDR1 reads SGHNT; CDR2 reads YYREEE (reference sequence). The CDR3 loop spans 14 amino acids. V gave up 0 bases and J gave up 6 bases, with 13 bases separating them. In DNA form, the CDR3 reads TGTGCCAGCAGCTTGGACAGGGACCCCGTCGAGCAGTACTTC. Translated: CASSLDRDPVEQYF.

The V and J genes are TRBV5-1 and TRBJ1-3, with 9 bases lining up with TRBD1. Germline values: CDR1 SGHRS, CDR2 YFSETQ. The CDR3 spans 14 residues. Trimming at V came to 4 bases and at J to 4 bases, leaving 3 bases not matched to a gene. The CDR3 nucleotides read TGCGCCAGCAGCCCGGGGACAGGGGGAAACACCATATATTTT. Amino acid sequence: CASSPGTGGNTIYF.

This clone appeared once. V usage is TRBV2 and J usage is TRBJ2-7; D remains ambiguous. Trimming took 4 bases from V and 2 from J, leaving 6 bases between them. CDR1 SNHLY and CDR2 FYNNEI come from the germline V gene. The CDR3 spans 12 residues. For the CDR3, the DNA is TGTGCCAGCAGTGGCACAGCCTACGAGCAGTACTTC. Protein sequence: CASSGTAYEQYF.

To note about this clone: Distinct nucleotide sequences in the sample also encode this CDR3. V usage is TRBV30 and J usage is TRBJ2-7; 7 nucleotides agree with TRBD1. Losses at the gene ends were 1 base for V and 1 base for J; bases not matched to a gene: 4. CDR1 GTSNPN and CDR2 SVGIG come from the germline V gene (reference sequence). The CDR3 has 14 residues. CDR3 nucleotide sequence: TGTGCCTGGAGTGAGGGGGCTAGATCCTACGAGCAGTACTTC. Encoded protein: CAWSEGARSYEQYF.

CDR3 in amino acids: CASSLVQALNTEAFF. As DNA, the CDR3 is TGTGCCAGCAGCTTGGTTCAGGCCCTGAACACTGAAGCTTTCTTT. This chain uses TRBV7-2 with TRBJ1-1; D unclear. Germline V gene sequence: CDR1 SGHTA, CDR2 FQGNSA. This CDR3 is 15 amino acids long. V was pared by 3 bases and J by 0 bases, with 11 bases between.

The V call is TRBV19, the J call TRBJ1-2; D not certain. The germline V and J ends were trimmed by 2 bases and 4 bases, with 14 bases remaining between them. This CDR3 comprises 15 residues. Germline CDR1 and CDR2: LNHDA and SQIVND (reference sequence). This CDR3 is CASSIMGSRGYGYTF. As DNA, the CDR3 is TGTGCCAGTAGTATAATGGGGTCCCGGGGCTATGGCTACACCTTC. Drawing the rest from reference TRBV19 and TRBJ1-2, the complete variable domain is DGGITQSPKYLFRKEGQNVTLSCEQNLNHDAMYWYRQDPGQGLRLIYYSQIVNDFQKGDIAEGYSVSREKKESFPLTVTSAQKNPTAFYLCASSIMGSRGYGYTFGSGTRLTVV.

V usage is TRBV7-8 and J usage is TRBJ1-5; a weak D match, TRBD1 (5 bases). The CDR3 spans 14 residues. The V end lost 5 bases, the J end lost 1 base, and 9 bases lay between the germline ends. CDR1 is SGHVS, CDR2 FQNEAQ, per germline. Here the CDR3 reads CASSHSGSNQPQHF. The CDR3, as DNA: TGTGCCAGCAGCCATTCAGGGAGCAATCAGCCCCAGCATTTT.

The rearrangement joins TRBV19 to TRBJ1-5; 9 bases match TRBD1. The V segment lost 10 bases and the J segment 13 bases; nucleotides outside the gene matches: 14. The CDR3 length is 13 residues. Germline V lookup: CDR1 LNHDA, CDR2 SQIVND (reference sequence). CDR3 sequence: CAKEGFHGQGQHF. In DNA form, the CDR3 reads TGTGCCAAGGAGGGATTCCACGGACAGGGGCAGCATTTT.

The CDR3 region has the DNA TGTGCCAGCAGTCCAAGGACACACTACGAGCAGTACTTC. It codes for CASSPRTHYEQYF. The chain joins TRBV6-6 to TRBJ2-7, with TRBD1 as a possible D gene (5 bases). The germline gives CDR1 MNHNY, CDR2 SVGAGI (reference sequence). The CDR3 runs 13 residues. V lost 5 bases, J lost 3 bases, and 11 bases lay in between.

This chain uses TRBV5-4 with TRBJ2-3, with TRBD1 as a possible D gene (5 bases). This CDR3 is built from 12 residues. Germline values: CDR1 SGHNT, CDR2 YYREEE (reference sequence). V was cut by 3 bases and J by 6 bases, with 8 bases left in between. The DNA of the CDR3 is TGTGCCAGCAGCTGGGGCCCGGATACGCAGTATTTT. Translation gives CASSWGPDTQYF.

CDR3 amino acids: CASSFAAGSTDTQYF. For the CDR3, the DNA is TGTGCCAGCAGTTTTGCGGCGGGAAGCACAGATACGCAGTATTTT. The chain links TRBV27 to TRBJ2-3; D is perhaps TRBD2 (6 bases). Trimming left V 3 bases short and J 0 bases short, with 10 bases between. The CDR3 length is 15 residues. Germline V lookup: CDR1 MNHEY, CDR2 SMNVEV (reference sequence).

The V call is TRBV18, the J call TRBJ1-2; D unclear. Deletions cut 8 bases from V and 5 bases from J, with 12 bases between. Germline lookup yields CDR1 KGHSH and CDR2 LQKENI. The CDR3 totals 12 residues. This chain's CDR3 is CASAEGSYGYTF. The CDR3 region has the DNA TGTGCCAGCGCCGAGGGTAGTTATGGCTACACCTTC. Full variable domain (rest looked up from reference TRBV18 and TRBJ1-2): NAGVMQNPRHLVRRRGQEARLRCSPMKGHSHVYWYRQLPEEGLKFMVYLQKENIIDESGMPKERFSAEFPKEGPSILRIQQVVRGDSAAYFCASAEGSYGYTFGSGTRLTVV.

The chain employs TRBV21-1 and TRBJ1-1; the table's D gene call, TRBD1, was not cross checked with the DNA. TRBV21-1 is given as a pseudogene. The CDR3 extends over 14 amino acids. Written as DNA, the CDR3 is TGTGCCAGCACCGGTACCAGGGGGAGGACTGAAGCTTTCTTT. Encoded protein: CASTGTRGRTEAFF.

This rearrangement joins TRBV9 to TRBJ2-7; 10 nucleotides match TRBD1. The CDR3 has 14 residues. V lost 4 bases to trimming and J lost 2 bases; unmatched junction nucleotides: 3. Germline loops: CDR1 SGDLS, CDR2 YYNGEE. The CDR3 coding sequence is TGTGCCAGCAGCCCCGGACAGGGGGCCTACGAGCAGTACTTC. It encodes CASSPGQGAYEQYF.

DNA of the CDR3: TGCGCCAGCAGCCAAGACAAGCGGGGGACCTACAATGAGCAGTTCTTC. This gives the protein CASSQDKRGTYNEQFF. V gene TRBV4-3 combines with J gene TRBJ2-1; 8 nucleotides agree with TRBD2. V was clipped by 0 bases and J by 2 bases; unmatched bases: 3. The CDR3 sequence is 16 residues long. The germline CDR1 and CDR2 sequences are LGHNA and YSLEER.

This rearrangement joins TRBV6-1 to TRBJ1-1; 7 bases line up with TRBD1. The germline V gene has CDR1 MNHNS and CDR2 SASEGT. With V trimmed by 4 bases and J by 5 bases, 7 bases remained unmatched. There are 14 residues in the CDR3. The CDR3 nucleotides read TGTGCCAGCAGTGCCGAGGGGGCTGGGACTGAAGCTTTCTTT. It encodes CASSAEGAGTEAFF.

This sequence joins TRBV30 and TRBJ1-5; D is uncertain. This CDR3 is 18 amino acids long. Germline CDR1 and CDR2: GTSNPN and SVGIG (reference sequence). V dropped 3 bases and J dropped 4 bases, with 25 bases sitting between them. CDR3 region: CAWSSEIGGGYQNQPQHF. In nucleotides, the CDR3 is TGTGCCTGGAGCAGTGAAATTGGAGGCGGCTACCAAAATCAGCCCCAGCATTTT.

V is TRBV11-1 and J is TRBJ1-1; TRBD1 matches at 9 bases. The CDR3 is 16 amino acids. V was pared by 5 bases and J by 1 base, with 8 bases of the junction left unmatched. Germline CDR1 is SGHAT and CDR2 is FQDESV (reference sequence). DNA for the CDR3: TGTGCCAGCAGCCCCGGGACAGGGCCTCCGAACACTGAAGCTTTCTTT. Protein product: CASSPGTGPPNTEAFF.

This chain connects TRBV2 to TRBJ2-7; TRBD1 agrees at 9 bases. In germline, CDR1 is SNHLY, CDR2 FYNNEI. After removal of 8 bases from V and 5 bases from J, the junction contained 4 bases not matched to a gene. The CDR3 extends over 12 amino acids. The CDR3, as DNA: TGTGCCAGCCAACAGGGGGCGCACGAGCAGTACTTC. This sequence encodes CASQQGAHEQYF.

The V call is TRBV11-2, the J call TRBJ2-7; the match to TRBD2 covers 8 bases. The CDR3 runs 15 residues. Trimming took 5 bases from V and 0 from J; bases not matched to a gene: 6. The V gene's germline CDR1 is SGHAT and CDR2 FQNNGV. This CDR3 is CASSPSGLASYEQYF. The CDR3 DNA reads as TGTGCCAGCAGCCCCAGCGGACTAGCCTCCTACGAGCAGTACTTC.

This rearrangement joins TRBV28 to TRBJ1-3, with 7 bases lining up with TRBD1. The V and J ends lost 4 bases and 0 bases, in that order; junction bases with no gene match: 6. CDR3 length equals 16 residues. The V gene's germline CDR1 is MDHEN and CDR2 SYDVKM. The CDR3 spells CASSSWTGVSGNTIYF. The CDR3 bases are TGTGCCAGCAGTTCCTGGACAGGCGTCTCTGGAAACACCATATATTTT.

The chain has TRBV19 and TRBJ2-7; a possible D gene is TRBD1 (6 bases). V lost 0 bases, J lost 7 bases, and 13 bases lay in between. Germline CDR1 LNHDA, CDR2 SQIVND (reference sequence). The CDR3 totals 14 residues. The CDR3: CASSIDPSQGEQYF. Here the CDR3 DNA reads TGTGCCAGTAGTATAGATCCCAGCCAGGGGGAGCAGTACTTC.

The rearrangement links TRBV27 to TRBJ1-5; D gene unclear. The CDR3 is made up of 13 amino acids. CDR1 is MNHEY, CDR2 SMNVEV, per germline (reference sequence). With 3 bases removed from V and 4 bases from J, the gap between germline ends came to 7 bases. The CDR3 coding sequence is TGTGCCAGCAGTTTCCAGGTTAATCAGCCCCAGCATTTT. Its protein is CASSFQVNQPQHF.

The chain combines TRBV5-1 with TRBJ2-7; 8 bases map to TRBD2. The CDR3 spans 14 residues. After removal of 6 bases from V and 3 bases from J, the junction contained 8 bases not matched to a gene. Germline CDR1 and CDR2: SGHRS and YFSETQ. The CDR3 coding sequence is TGCGCCAGCATGGTAGCTAGCGGGTACTACGAGCAGTACTTC. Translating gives CASMVASGYYEQYF.

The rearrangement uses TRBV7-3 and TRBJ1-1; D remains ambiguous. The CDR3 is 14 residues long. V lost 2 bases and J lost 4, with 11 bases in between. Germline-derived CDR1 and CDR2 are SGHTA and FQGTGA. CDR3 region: CASSLSTAGTEAFF. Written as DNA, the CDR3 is TGTGCCAGCAGCTTATCGACCGCGGGCACTGAAGCTTTCTTT.

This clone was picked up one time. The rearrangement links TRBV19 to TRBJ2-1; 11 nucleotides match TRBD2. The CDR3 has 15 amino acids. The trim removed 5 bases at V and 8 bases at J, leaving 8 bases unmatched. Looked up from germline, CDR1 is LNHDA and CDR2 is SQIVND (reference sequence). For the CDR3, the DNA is TGTGCCAGTAGTGAGGTAGCGGGGGGGCGGCATGAGCAGTTCTTC. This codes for CASSEVAGGRHEQFF.

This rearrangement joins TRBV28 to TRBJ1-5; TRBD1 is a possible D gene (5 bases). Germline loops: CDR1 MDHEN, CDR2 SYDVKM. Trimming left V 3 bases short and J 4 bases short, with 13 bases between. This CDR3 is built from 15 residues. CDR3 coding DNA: TGTGCCAGCAGTTTTAGGGCGGGACTAAATCAGCCCCAGCATTTT. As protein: CASSFRAGLNQPQHF.